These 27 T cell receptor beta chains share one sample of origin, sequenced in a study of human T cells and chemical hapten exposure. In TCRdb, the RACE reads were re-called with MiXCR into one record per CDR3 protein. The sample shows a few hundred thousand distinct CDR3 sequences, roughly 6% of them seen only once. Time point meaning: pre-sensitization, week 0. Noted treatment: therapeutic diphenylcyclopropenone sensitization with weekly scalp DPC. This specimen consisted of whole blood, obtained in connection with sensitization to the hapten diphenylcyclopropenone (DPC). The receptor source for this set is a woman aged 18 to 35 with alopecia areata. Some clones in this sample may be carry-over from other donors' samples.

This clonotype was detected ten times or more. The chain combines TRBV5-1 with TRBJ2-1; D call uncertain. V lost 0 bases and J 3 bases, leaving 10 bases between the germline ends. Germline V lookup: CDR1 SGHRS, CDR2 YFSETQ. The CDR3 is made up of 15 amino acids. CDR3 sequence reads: CASSLGAPDYNEQFF. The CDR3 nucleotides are TGCGCCAGCAGCTTGGGGGCCCCTGACTACAATGAGCAGTTCTTC.

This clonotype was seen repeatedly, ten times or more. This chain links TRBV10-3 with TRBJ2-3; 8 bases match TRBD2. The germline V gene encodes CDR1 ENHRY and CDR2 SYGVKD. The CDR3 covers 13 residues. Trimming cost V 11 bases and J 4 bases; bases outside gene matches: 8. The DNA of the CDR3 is TGTGCCCTCACGGGGGGGCAGGCAGATACGCAGTATTTT. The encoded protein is CALTGGQADTQYF.

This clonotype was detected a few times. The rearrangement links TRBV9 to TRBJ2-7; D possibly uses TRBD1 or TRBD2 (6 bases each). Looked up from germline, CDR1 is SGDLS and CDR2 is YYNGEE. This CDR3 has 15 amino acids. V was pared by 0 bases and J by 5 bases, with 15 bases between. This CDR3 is CASSVDARGLDEQYF. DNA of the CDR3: TGTGCCAGCAGCGTAGACGCCAGGGGACTCGACGAGCAGTACTTC.

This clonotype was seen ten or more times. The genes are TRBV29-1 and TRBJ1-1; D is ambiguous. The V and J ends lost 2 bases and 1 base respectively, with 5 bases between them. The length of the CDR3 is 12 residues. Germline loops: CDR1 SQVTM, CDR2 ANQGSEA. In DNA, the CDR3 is TGCAGCGTTGAAATCGAGAACACTGAAGCTTTCTTT. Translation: CSVEIENTEAFF. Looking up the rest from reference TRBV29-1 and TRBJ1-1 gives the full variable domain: SAVISQKPSRDICQRGTSLTIQCQVDSQVTMMFWYRQQPGQSLTLIATANQGSEATYESGFVIDKFPISRPNLTFSTLTVSNMSPEDSSIYLCSVEIENTEAFFGQGTRLTVV.

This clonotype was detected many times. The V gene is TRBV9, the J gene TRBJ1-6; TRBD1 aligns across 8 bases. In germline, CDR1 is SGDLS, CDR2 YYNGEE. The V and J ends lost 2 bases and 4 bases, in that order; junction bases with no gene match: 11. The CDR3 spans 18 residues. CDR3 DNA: TGTGCCAGCAGCGTCGGGAACTCTAACAGGGGGTATAATTCACCCCTCCACTTT. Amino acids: CASSVGNSNRGYNSPLHF. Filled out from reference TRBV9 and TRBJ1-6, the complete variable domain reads DSGVTQTPKHLITATGQRVTLRCSPRSGDLSVYWYQQSLDQGLQFLIQYYNGEERAKGNILERFSAQQFPDLHSELNLSSLELGDSALYFCASSVGNSNRGYNSPLHFGNGTRLTVT.

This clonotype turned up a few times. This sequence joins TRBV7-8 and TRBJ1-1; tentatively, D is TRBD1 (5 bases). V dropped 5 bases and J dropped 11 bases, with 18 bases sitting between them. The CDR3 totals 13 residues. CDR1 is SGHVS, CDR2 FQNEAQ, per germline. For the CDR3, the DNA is TGTGCCAGCAGCCCCTTGAGCTCCCCAGGGGCTTTCTTT. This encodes CASSPLSSPGAFF.

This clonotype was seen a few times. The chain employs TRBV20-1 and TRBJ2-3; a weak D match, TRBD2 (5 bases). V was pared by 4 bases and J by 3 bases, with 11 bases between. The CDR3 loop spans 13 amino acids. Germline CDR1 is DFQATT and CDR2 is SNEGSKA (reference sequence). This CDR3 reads CSATRGATDTQYF. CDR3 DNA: TGCAGTGCTACCCGGGGAGCAACAGATACGCAGTATTTT.

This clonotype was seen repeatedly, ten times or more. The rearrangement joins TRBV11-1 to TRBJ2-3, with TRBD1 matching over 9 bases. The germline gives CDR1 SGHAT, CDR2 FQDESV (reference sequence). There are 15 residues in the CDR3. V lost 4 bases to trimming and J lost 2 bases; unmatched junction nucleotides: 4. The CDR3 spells CASSYGTGTTDTQYF. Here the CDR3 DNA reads TGTGCCAGCAGCTACGGGACAGGGACCACAGATACGCAGTATTTT.

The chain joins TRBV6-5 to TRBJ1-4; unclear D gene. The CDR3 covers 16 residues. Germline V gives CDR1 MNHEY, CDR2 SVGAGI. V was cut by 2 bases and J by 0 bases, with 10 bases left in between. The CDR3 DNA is TGTGCCAGCAGTTACAAGGAGGGAGCAACTAATGAAAAACTGTTTTTT. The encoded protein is CASSYKEGATNEKLFF.

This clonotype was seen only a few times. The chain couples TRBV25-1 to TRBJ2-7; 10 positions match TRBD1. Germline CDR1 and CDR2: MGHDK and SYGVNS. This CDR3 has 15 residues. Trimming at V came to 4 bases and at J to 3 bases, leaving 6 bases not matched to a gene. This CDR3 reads CASSGDRGIDYEQYF. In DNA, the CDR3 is TGTGCCAGCAGTGGGGACAGGGGTATTGACTACGAGCAGTACTTC.

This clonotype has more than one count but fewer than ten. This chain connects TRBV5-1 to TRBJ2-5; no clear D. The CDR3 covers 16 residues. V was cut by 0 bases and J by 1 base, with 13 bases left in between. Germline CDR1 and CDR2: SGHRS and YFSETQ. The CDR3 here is CASSLEGGYGQETQYF. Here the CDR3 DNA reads TGCGCCAGCAGCTTGGAAGGCGGCTACGGCCAAGAGACCCAGTACTTC.

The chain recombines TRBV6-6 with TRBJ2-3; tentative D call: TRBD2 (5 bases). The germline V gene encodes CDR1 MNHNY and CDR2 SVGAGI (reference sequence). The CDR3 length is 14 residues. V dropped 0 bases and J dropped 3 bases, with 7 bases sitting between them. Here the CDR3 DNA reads TGTGCCAGCAGTTACTCCCCGGGAACAGATACGCAGTATTTT. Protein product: CASSYSPGTDTQYF.

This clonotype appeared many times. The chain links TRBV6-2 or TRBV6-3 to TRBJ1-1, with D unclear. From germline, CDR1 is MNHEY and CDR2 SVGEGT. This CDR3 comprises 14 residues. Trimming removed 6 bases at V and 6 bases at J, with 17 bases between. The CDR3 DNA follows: TGTGCCAGCAGCCTGTCGGGGATCACGGCTGAAGCTTTCTTT. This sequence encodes CASSLSGITAEAFF.

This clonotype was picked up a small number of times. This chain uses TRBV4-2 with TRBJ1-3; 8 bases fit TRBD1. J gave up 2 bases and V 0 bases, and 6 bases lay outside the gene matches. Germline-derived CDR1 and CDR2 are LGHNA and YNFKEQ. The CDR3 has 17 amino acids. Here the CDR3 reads CASSQEVRGRPGNTIYF. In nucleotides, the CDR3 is TGTGCCAGCAGCCAAGAGGTCAGGGGGCGACCTGGAAACACCATATATTTT.

In DNA, the CDR3 is TGTGCCAGCAGCCAAGGGTCACCCCTCCACTTT. The encoded protein is CASSQGSPLHF. J is TRBJ1-6 and V is TRBV3-1, with D unresolved. V was pared by 1 base and J by 10 bases, with 2 bases between. Germline CDR1 LGHDT, CDR2 YNNKEL (reference sequence). The CDR3 consists of 11 residues.

The chain's CDR3 is CASSLGITGELFF. CDR3 nucleotide sequence: TGTGCCAGCAGCTTAGGAATAACCGGGGAGCTGTTTTTT. This chain uses TRBV7-2 with TRBJ2-2; D ambiguous. This CDR3 region has 13 residues. V was shortened by 1 base and J by 5 bases, with 5 bases between the two germline ends. Per the germline V gene, CDR1 is SGHTA and CDR2 is FQGNSA.

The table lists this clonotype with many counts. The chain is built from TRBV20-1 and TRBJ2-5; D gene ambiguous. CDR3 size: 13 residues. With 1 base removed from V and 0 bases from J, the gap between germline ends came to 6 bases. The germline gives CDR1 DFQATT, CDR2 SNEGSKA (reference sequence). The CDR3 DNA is TGCAGTGCTAGAGCCCAGTACCAAGAGACCCAGTACTTC. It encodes CSARAQYQETQYF.

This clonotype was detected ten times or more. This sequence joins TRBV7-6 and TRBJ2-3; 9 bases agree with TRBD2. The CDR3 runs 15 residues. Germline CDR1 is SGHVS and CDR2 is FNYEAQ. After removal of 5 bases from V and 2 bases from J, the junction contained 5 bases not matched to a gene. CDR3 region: CASSGRGGTTDTQYF. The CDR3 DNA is TGTGCCAGCAGCGGGCGGGGGGGCACCACAGATACGCAGTATTTT.

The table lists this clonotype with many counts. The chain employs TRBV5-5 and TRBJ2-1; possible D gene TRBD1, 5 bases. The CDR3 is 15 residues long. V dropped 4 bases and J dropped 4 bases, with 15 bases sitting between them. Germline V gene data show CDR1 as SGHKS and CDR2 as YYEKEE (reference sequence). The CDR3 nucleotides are TGTGCCAGCAGCCAAGGGATACAGGTATACAATGAGCAGTTCTTC. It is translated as CASSQGIQVYNEQFF.

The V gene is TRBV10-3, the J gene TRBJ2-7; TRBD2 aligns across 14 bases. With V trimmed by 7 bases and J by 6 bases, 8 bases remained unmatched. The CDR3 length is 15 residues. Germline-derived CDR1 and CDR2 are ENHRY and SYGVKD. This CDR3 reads CAITKGTSGGAEQYF. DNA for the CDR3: TGTGCCATCACTAAGGGGACTAGCGGGGGCGCCGAGCAGTACTTC.

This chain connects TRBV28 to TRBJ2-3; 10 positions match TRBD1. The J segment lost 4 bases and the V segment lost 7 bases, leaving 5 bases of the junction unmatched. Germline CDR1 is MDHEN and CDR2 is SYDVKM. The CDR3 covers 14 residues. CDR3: CASKGQGRADTQYF. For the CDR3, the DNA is TGTGCCAGCAAGGGACAGGGGCGAGCAGATACGCAGTATTTT.

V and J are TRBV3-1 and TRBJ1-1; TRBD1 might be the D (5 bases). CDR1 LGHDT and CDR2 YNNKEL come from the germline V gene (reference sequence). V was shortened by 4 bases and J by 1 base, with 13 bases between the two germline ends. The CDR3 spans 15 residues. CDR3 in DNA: TGTGCCAGCAGCCCCGGGGGTACAGAGAACACTGAAGCTTTCTTT. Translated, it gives CASSPGGTENTEAFF.

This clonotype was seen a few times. The CDR3, as DNA: TGTGCCAGCAGCCTCATCGGAAATGAAAAACTGTTTTTT. It specifies CASSLIGNEKLFF. J is TRBJ1-4 and V is TRBV7-9; D call uncertain. V dropped 5 bases and J dropped 5 bases, with 9 bases sitting between them. The length of the CDR3 is 13 residues. Per the germline V gene, CDR1 is SEHNR and CDR2 is FQNEAQ (reference sequence).

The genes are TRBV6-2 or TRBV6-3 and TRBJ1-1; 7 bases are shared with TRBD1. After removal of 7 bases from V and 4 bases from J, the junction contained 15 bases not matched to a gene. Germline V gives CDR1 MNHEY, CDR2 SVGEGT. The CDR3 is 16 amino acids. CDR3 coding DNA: TGTGCCAGCATCCCACTTGCCCAAGACAGGGTCACTGAAGCTTTCTTT. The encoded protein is CASIPLAQDRVTEAFF.

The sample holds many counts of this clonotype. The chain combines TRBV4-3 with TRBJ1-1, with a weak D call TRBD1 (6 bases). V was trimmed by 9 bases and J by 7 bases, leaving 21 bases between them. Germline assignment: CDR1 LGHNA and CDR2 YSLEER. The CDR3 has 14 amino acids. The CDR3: CASSMTGQLGEAFF. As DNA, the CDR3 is TGCGCCAGTTCCATGACAGGTCAGCTGGGTGAAGCTTTCTTT.

CDR3: CATRRGLAGATHPYEQYF. Here the CDR3 DNA reads TGTGCCACCCGAAGGGGACTAGCGGGGGCTACTCACCCCTACGAGCAGTACTTC. The J gene is TRBJ2-7, the V gene TRBV10-3; TRBD2 matches 14 bases. The ends lost 10 bases at V and 2 bases at J; junction bases unmatched: 16. The CDR3 contains 18 residues. Germline CDR1 reads ENHRY; CDR2 reads SYGVKD.

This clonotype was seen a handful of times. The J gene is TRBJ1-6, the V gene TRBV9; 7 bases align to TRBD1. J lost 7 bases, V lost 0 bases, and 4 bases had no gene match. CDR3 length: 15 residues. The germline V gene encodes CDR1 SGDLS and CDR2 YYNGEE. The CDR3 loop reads CASSVGQGQNSPLHF. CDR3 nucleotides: TGTGCCAGCAGCGTAGGACAGGGTCAAAATTCACCCCTCCACTTT.